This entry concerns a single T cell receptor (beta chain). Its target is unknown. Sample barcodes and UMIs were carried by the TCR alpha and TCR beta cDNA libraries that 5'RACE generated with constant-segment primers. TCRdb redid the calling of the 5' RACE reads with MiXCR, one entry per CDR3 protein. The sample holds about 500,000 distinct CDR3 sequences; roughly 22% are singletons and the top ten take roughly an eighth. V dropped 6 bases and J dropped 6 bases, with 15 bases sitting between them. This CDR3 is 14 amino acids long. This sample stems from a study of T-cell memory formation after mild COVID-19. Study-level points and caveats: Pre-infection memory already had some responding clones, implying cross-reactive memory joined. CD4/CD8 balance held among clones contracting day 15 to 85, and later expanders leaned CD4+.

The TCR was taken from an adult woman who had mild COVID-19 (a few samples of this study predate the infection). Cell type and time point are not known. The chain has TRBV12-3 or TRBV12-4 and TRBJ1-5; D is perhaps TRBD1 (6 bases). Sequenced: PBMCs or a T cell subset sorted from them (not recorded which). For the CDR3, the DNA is TGTGCCAGCAGACGTACAGGGTCGGGTCAGCCCCAGCATTTT. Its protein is CASRRTGSGQPQHF.